Listed below are T cell receptor beta chains from one sample, sequenced in a study of monozygotic twins with inflammatory bowel disease. One entry per CDR3 protein, without DNA, is what TCRdb gives after re-calling the 5' RACE reads. This sample's table has 300,000 to 400,000 distinct CDR3 sequences. The specimen was blood. The receptors come from a human donor with ulcerative colitis or Crohn's disease, or a healthy co-twin of an affected twin (not recorded which). Each CDR3 is given with its conserved first and last residue. Each record gives: J gene, V gene, CDR3 protein.

TRBJ2-3,TRBV27,CASSLTVLAGTDTQYF
TRBJ2-1,TRBV12-3/TRBV12-4,CASSPIGTIHEQFF
TRBJ2-1,TRBV7-9,CASSLVGHRSDEQFF
TRBJ1-2,TRBV4-3,CASSGTGTVRDYGYTF
TRBJ2-7,TRBV7-2,CASSPPRSITTSYEQYF
TRBJ2-5,TRBV4-2,CASSQDLWGIQETQYF
TRBJ2-1,TRBV12-3/TRBV12-4,CASTLTLRGYNEQFF
TRBJ2-5,TRBV3-1,CASTLGGGAAGETQYF
TRBJ2-3,TRBV18,CASSPSRTDTQYF
TRBJ1-4,TRBV7-7,CASSLGGVTNEKLFF
TRBJ2-1,TRBV7-2,CASSFRDRSYNEQFF
TRBJ2-2,TRBV15,CATLDRVDTGELFF
TRBJ2-7,TRBV7-6,CASSLTGQTYEQYF
TRBJ1-2,TRBV5-1,CASSIDASGYTF
TRBJ2-6,TRBV5-1,CASSGGPISGADVLTF
TRBJ2-5,TRBV9,CASSVDGVRETQYF
TRBJ2-1,TRBV24-1,CATSVGEISNEQFF
TRBJ2-7,TRBV25-1,CASSEWGALEQYF
TRBJ1-1,TRBV5-1,CASSLDRGRGSRDTEAFF
TRBJ2-3,TRBV11-2,CASSSTIRGGTQYF
TRBJ1-1,TRBV19,CASSIAKLAFF
TRBJ2-1,TRBV6-2/TRBV6-3,CASTKTLDYNEQFF
TRBJ2-2,TRBV14,CASSQDLWRGQNTGELFF
TRBJ1-3,TRBV7-2,CASSPNGRGTIYF
TRBJ1-2,TRBV4-3,CASSQGFMDRGGYYGYTF
TRBJ2-2,TRBV29-1,CSADRGETGELFF
TRBJ1-5,TRBV4-3,CASSQETGGGQPQHF
TRBJ2-7,TRBV7-9,CASSLGFSYEQYF
TRBJ2-2,TRBV5-1,CASSLVGGSNTGELFF
TRBJ2-3,TRBV9,CASSTRLAGTDTQYF
TRBJ1-1,TRBV5-4,CASSGGQGGPEAFF
TRBJ2-7,TRBV5-1,CASSLAVTDEQYF
TRBJ2-5,TRBV12-3/TRBV12-4,CASSLISETQYF
TRBJ2-7,TRBV7-9,CASSATYGSGGYEQYF
TRBJ2-7,TRBV15,CATSGERTSYEQYF